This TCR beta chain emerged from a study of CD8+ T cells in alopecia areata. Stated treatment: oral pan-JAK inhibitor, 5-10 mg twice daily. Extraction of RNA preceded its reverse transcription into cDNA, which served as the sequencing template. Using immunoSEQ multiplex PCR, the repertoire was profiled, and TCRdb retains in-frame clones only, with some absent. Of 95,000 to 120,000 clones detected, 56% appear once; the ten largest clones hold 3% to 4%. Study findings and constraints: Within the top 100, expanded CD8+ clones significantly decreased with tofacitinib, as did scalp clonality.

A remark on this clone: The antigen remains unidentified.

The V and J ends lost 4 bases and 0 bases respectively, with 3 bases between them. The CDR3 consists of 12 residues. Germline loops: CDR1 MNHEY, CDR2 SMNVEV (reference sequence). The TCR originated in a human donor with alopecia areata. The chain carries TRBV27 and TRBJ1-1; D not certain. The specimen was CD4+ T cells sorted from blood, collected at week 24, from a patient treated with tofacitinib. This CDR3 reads CASSSVNTEAFF. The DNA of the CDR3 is TGTGCCAGCAGTTCCGTGAACACTGAAGCTTTCTTT.